The rows below give T cell receptor beta chains drawn from one sample of a study of T cell repertoires in cytomegalovirus infection. TCRdb re-derived calls from the reads in MiXCR, one entry per CDR3 protein. The top ten clones hold under 15% of a sample with about a million distinct CDR3 sequences, approximately 31% of them seen once. Antigens for these TCRs are unknown. The sample here was cultured CD8+ T cells from PBMCs, taken from culture after CMV antigen stimulation. The receptors were gathered from a human donor in good health (CMV status not recorded). Some clones in this sample may be carry-over from other donors' samples. The CDR3 runs from the conserved cysteine through the conserved F or W. Where a row states a size, it is once, few, many or the class of an expanded clone; other rows omit it.

.	TRBV27	TRBJ1-1	CASSFGRDTEAFF
few	TRBV27	TRBJ2-1	CATFLGQEQFF
.	TRBV19	TRBJ1-2	CASSIAFNRRAHPYGYTF
.	TRBV7-4	TRBJ2-7	CANSIKGTDSSEQYF
.	TRBV6-2/TRBV6-3	TRBJ2-5	CATYLRETQYF
.	TRBV7-3	TRBJ2-1	CASSLEGNDEQFF
many	TRBV6-1	TRBJ1-1	CASSAMGNTEAFF
.	TRBV9	TRBJ2-1	CAISPRTSGYLNEQFF
.	TRBV4-2	TRBJ1-1	CASRPPGQGAFF
.	TRBV6-2/TRBV6-3	TRBJ1-5	CASSYPDRGREPQHF
.	TRBV20-1	TRBJ2-2	CSARHSGGGHGELFF
.	TRBV2	TRBJ2-2	CASSRPVVGELFF
.	TRBV6-1	TRBJ1-5	CASSGGQFSNQPQHF
.	TRBV7-9	TRBJ2-2	CASSSWDSPRTGELFF
.	TRBV6-8	TRBJ2-3	CASRRVVEDTQYF
.	TRBV7-2	TRBJ1-1	CASSLAPWARGAGTEAFF
many	TRBV7-8	TRBJ2-1	CASSLGLGPRNEQFF
few	TRBV6-4	TRBJ1-1	CASSVWAESEAFF
.	TRBV15	TRBJ2-1	CATSERSRDEQFF
.	TRBV11-3	TRBJ2-7	CASSPPGGAEQYF
.	TRBV27	TRBJ2-1	CASSSWGGSYNEQFF
.	TRBV28	TRBJ2-7	CVSRGSYEQYF
few	TRBV27	TRBJ1-1	CASSFSGQFTEAFF
few	TRBV4-1	TRBJ1-2	CASSLSGDDRGYTF
few	TRBV10-3	TRBJ2-1	CAITSTSGGIYNEQFF
.	TRBV15	TRBJ1-1	CATSRAEGGTEAFF
.	TRBV4-1	TRBJ2-1	CASSQVSPTSGGANEQFF
.	TRBV20-1	TRBJ1-5	CSARAGRDRAAQHF
.	TRBV6-6	TRBJ2-1	CASSFTTGGWYNEQFF
.	TRBV4-1	TRBJ1-6	CASSQGPDYNSPLHF
.	TRBV27	TRBJ2-3	CASRAGGMNPTDTQYF
many	TRBV7-2	TRBJ2-3	CASSLGLAGVKGDTQYF
few	TRBV6-1	TRBJ2-1	CASGPTSGNNEQFF
many	TRBV12-3/TRBV12-4	TRBJ1-5	CASTDRVGNQPQHF
many	TRBV6-6	TRBJ1-2	CASSPGGDHYGYTF
.	TRBV7-6	TRBJ1-2	CASSLAADGYTF
.	TRBV11-2	TRBJ2-1	CASSLDGLAGVDNEQSF
.	TRBV28	TRBJ1-5	CASSLVLALSNQPQHF
many	TRBV7-6	TRBJ2-5	CASSLDSLYQETQYF
.	TRBV10-3	TRBJ2-1	CAISDGGGSYNEQFF
.	TRBV27	TRBJ1-2	CASSLGQYDGYTF
.	TRBV27	TRBJ1-2	CASSHGQGRSLAF
.	TRBV7-9	TRBJ2-1	CASSFVRGSYNEQFF
few	TRBV4-1	TRBJ2-3	CASSPNRVLDTQYF
.	TRBV20-1	TRBJ2-3	CSASGAPSGNLDTQYF
.	TRBV5-1	TRBJ1-5	CASRLEAGGRQPQHF
few	TRBV7-9	TRBJ1-6	CASSQGHTNSPLHF
many	TRBV7-6	TRBJ1-3	CASSLQTGASGNTIYF
.	TRBV5-1	TRBJ2-7	CASRWTGSYEQYF
.	TRBV19	TRBJ2-2	CASTGALWDRGNTGELFF
.	TRBV6-1	TRBJ2-1	CASSEARFWDEEFF
.	TRBV14	TRBJ2-1	CASSQGVVGMPGVWNEQFF
.	TRBV5-5	TRBJ2-5	CASHAYGRSPQETQYF
many	TRBV7-2	TRBJ2-2	CASSPSLKGSNTGELFF
.	TRBV27	TRBJ1-6	CASSRGTGGAGPLHF